A selection of T cell receptor beta chains follows, all from one sample in a study of T cells expressing NK-cell markers. TCRdb reprocessed the 5' RACE reads and reports one entry per CDR3 protein, with no DNA. This sample's table has 500,000 to 700,000 distinct CDR3 sequences. The sample comprised blood T cells: a sorted CD56 or NKG2C T cell subset, CD4+ or CD8+ T cells, or bulk PBMC T cells (not recorded which). The receptor set was obtained from a man between 18 and 29 years old in good health. Both conserved end residues are part of each CDR3.

j_call v_call cdr3_length cdr3_aa
TRBJ1-4 TRBV12-3/TRBV12-4 14 CASSLSGVNEKLFF
TRBJ2-1 TRBV11-2 16 CASSLILAGGVNEQFF
TRBJ1-2 TRBV5-4 13 CASSSLGSYGYTF
TRBJ1-5 TRBV19 15 CASSAHRDSNQPQHF
TRBJ2-5 TRBV7-8 14 CASSFQTRLETQYF
TRBJ2-3 TRBV10-3 17 CAISERVTSGRTDTQYF
TRBJ2-3 TRBV7-2 17 CASSLRGLAGASDTQYF
TRBJ2-2 TRBV3-1 16 CASSQSPSPNTGELFF
TRBJ2-2 TRBV20-1 14 CSAKRTSNTGELFF
TRBJ1-4 TRBV5-1 16 CASSLSSIATNEKLFF
TRBJ1-1 TRBV5-6 12 CASSGQGAEAFF
TRBJ2-1 TRBV20-1 15 CSASRRGGGSVRQFF
TRBJ1-3 TRBV7-9 16 CASSPTRGGAGNTIYF
TRBJ2-3 TRBV5-1 14 CASSLEPMADTQYF
TRBJ2-3 TRBV5-1 15 CASSFRADRTDTQYF
TRBJ2-1 TRBV10-3 15 CAISATSGSKNEQFF
TRBJ2-4 TRBV6-2/TRBV6-3 17 CASSQRLAGERRVIQYF
TRBJ2-1 TRBV5-1 15 CASKTTGGTPVEQFF
TRBJ2-1 TRBV29-1 14 CSTPGEIAGGEQFF
TRBJ2-2 TRBV12-3/TRBV12-4 14 CASSPGLLTGELFF
TRBJ2-3 TRBV7-2 13 CASSWEVADTQYF
TRBJ1-5 TRBV12-3/TRBV12-4 14 CASEQGSYNQPQHF
TRBJ2-7 TRBV27 16 CASSIAGTGTTYEQYF
TRBJ1-5 TRBV6-5 18 CASSYSNRKHYSNQPQHF
TRBJ1-6 TRBV20-1 12 CSARFGSSPLHF
TRBJ1-1 TRBV9 13 CASSVGEATEAFF
TRBJ2-2 TRBV12-3/TRBV12-4 16 CASRTTGVISTGELFF
TRBJ2-3 TRBV5-1 15 CASSLGGVHTDTQYF
TRBJ2-1 TRBV7-2 15 CASSLAGGWYNEQFF
TRBJ2-5 TRBV5-1 16 CASSGTSGTYQETQYF
TRBJ1-4 TRBV3-1 16 CASSQDLMGFNEKLFF